This T cell receptor beta chain is drawn from a study of control samples from healthy donors and cancer patients. The CDR3 loop spans 13 amino acids. Germline loops: CDR1 MNHNY, CDR2 SVGAGI (reference sequence). Trimming left V 6 bases short and J 8 bases short, with 16 bases between. The table came from immunoSEQ multiplex PCR; TCRdb's copy has only in-frame clones and leaves some out. The sample records some 40,000 clones, approximately 82% being singletons. The chain joins TRBV6-6 to TRBJ1-2; no clear D. The source is a woman aged 55-70 years with lung cancer. Material: PBMCs. The CDR3 region is CASSLETVGGYTF. The CDR3 DNA follows: TGTGCCAGCAGCCTAGAAACAGTCGGAGGCTACACCTTC.